A single sample is the source of the 16 T cell receptor beta chains below, sequenced in a study of monozygotic twins with inflammatory bowel disease. No DNA is given; TCRdb re-called the 5' RACE reads and lists each CDR3 protein once. Here the sample table reports around 200,000 distinct CDR3 sequences. The sequencing input was blood. The source of these receptors is a human donor with ulcerative colitis or Crohn's disease, or a healthy co-twin of an affected twin (not recorded which).

The chain joins TRBV7-9 to TRBJ1-1; TCRdb's D call of TRBD1 is untestable without DNA. Germline assignment: CDR1 SEHNR and CDR2 FQNEAQ (reference sequence). The CDR3 loop spans 16 amino acids. CDR3 amino acids: CASSSHRGPGRAEAFF. The entire variable domain, with the rest obtained from reference TRBV7-9 and TRBJ1-1, is as follows: DTGVSQNPRHKITKRGQNVTFRCDPISEHNRLYWYRQTLGQGPEFLTYFQNEAQLEKSRLLSDRFSAERPKGSFSTLEIQRTEQGDSAMYLCASSSHRGPGRAEAFFGQGTRLTVV.

This chain connects TRBV3-1 to TRBJ1-4. The CDR3 totals 15 residues. Germline V gene sequence: CDR1 LGHDT, CDR2 YNNKEL (reference sequence). The chain's CDR3 is CASSHLDSTNEKLFF.

The chain links TRBV7-8 to TRBJ2-1; with no DNA, the TCRdb D assignment of TRBD2 cannot be verified. This CDR3 spans 15 amino acids. Germline CDR1 SGHVS, CDR2 FQNEAQ. CDR3 region: CASSLAGRIYNEQFF.

The rearrangement joins TRBV12-3 or TRBV12-4 to TRBJ2-3. This CDR3 is built from 14 residues. CDR3 sequence reads: CASSFPDRTDTQYF.

This chain joins TRBV7-2 and TRBJ2-3; checking the TCRdb D call of TRBD1 is not possible without DNA. The germline V gene has CDR1 SGHTA and CDR2 FQGNSA. CDR3 length equals 16 residues. The CDR3 region is CASSLARDRVTDTQYF.

The genes are TRBV5-1 and TRBJ2-4; TCRdb picks TRBD1, but there is no DNA to check that call. Germline CDR1 reads SGHRS; CDR2 reads YFSETQ. The CDR3 runs 16 residues. The CDR3 reads CASSSTGAQAKNIQYF. Full variable domain (outside the CDR3, taken from reference TRBV5-1 and TRBJ2-4): KAGVTQTPRYLIKTRGQQVTLSCSPISGHRSVSWYQQTPGQGLQFLFEYFSETQRNKGNFPGRFSGRQFSNSRSEMNVSTLELGDSALYLCASSSTGAQAKNIQYFGAGTRLSVL.

The J gene is TRBJ1-6, the V gene TRBV7-8; with no DNA, the TCRdb D assignment of TRBD1 cannot be verified. This CDR3 is 16 amino acids long. Germline assignment: CDR1 SGHVS and CDR2 FQNEAQ. The CDR3 loop reads CASSLAPGGRNSPLHF.

The chain couples TRBV29-1 to TRBJ2-7. This CDR3 is built from 11 residues. In germline, CDR1 is SQVTM, CDR2 ANQGSEA. CDR3 sequence: CSVEVEYEQYF.

The V call is TRBV2, the J call TRBJ2-2; TCRdb returns TRBD1, unconfirmable since there is no DNA. Germline CDR1 SNHLY, CDR2 FYNNEI. The CDR3 consists of 15 residues. This CDR3 is CASRGQGVGLGELFF.

The rearrangement uses TRBV12-1 and TRBJ2-1; TCRdb lists TRBD2, though no DNA is available to test this call. TRBV12-1 is flagged as a pseudogene. The CDR3 is 15 residues long. The CDR3 is CASSFGLAGSDEQFF.

This rearrangement joins TRBV7-7 to TRBJ2-3; TCRdb selects TRBD1, and the lack of DNA leaves this call unchecked. From germline, CDR1 is SSHAT and CDR2 FNYEAQ (reference sequence). CDR3 length: 16 amino acids. The chain's CDR3 is CASSLGGDRRTDTQYF.

The chain uses TRBV3-1 and TRBJ2-1; TCRdb picks TRBD1, but there is no DNA to check that call. The CDR3 totals 14 residues. Germline assignment: CDR1 LGHDT and CDR2 YNNKEL (reference sequence). CDR3 loop: CASSPGRAIYEQFF.

This sequence joins TRBV14 and TRBJ1-2. The CDR3 is 18 residues long. Germline values: CDR1 SGHDN, CDR2 FVKESK. This CDR3 reads CASSQDTVTIGPDYGYTF.

The chain links TRBV29-1 to TRBJ1-5; TCRdb's assignment of TRBD1 cannot be checked, as there is no DNA. Germline V gene data show CDR1 as SQVTM and CDR2 as ANQGSEA. The CDR3 contains 14 residues. CDR3 loop: CSVGQGSGNQPQHF.

J is TRBJ1-2 and V is TRBV7-9; lacking DNA, the TRBD1 call made by TCRdb goes unchecked. The CDR3 length is 13 residues. The V gene's germline CDR1 is SEHNR and CDR2 FQNEAQ (reference sequence). This CDR3 reads CASSTQGHYGYTF.

The CDR3 spells CSATDRGHSYSPLHF. The chain employs TRBV20-1 and TRBJ1-6; TCRdb selects TRBD1, and the lack of DNA leaves this call unchecked. CDR3 length: 15 amino acids. Germline V gene data show CDR1 as DFQATT and CDR2 as SNEGSKA (reference sequence).